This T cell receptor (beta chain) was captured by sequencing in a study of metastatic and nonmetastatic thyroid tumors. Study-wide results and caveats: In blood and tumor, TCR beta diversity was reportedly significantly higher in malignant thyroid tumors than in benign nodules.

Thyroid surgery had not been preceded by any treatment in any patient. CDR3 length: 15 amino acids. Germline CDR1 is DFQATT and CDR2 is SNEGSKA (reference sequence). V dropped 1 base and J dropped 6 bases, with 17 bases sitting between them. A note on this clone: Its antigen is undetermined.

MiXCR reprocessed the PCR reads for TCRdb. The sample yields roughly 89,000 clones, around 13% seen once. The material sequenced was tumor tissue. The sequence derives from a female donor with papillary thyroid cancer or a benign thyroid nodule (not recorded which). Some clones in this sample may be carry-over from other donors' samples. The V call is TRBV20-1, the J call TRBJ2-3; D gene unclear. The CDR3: CSARAFDISSDTQYF. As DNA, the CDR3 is TGCAGTGCTAGAGCATTTGATATTTCCTCGGATACGCAGTATTTT.